A selection of T cell receptor beta chains follows, all from one sample in a study of blood T cell repertoires in COVID-19. Here immunoSEQ multiplex PCR was the method, and the copy in TCRdb shows in-frame clones only, minus some. Here the sample spans tens of thousands of clones, 89% being singletons. The sample taken for sequencing was peripheral blood. The receptor set was obtained from a man aged 50 or older with active COVID-19. Both conserved end residues are part of each CDR3. Each record gives: CDR3 DNA, CDR3 protein, D gene, J gene, V gene, clone size. A D gene is named only where the DNA matches it firmly. Rows give clone size only sometimes, using once, few, many, or a class for an expanded clone.

CDR3 DNA: TGCGCCAGCAGCCCCAGGGGTCGATCGGTTGGCTACACCTTC
CDR3 protein: CASSPRGRSVGYTF
D gene: NA
J gene: TRBJ1-2
V gene: TRBV4-1
clone size: NA

CDR3 DNA: TGCGCCAGCAGCTCCGGACAGGGGGGCCACGAGCAGTACTTC
CDR3 protein: CASSSGQGGHEQYF
D gene: TRBD1
J gene: TRBJ2-7
V gene: TRBV5-1
clone size: NA

CDR3 DNA: TGTGCCTGGAGTGTTCGGGGTCTGGGAGCTGGGCAGTACTTC
CDR3 protein: CAWSVRGLGAGQYF
D gene: NA
J gene: TRBJ2-7
V gene: TRBV30
clone size: NA

CDR3 DNA: TGCGCCAGCACGCGGGAAGACTCTGGGGCCAACGTCCTGACTTTC
CDR3 protein: CASTREDSGANVLTF
D gene: NA
J gene: TRBJ2-6
V gene: TRBV4-1
clone size: once

CDR3 DNA: TGTGCCAGCAGCGTAGACTGGTCCCGACCCCAGCATTTT
CDR3 protein: CASSVDWSRPQHF
D gene: NA
J gene: TRBJ1-5
V gene: TRBV9
clone size: few

CDR3 DNA: TGTGCCAGCAGCTTAAACAGGGTCAATCAGCCCCAGCATTTT
CDR3 protein: CASSLNRVNQPQHF
D gene: NA
J gene: TRBJ1-5
V gene: TRBV7-2
clone size: few

CDR3 DNA: TGCGCCAGCAGCGTGGACAGGCGAGAGCAGTTCTTC
CDR3 protein: CASSVDRREQFF
D gene: TRBD1
J gene: TRBJ2-1
V gene: TRBV5-1
clone size: NA

CDR3 DNA: TGTGCCAGCAGCCCCCTCAGCGAAGGTTACAATGAGCAGTTCTTC
CDR3 protein: CASSPLSEGYNEQFF
D gene: NA
J gene: TRBJ2-1
V gene: TRBV6-2/TRBV6-3
clone size: few

CDR3 DNA: TGCGCCAGCAGCTCAAGCCGGGACAGGGGGCGCGTGGTCTCCAACACCGGGGAGCTGTTTTTT
CDR3 protein: CASSSSRDRGRVVSNTGELFF
D gene: TRBD1
J gene: TRBJ2-2
V gene: TRBV5-1
clone size: NA

CDR3 DNA: TGTGCCAGCAGCCAAGCGGGGCCGCAGTACTTC
CDR3 protein: CASSQAGPQYF
D gene: TRBD2
J gene: TRBJ2-7
V gene: TRBV6-6
clone size: NA

CDR3 DNA: TGCGCCAGCAGTGCTCGATTCCTAGGCACTGAAGCTTTCTTT
CDR3 protein: CASSARFLGTEAFF
D gene: NA
J gene: TRBJ1-1
V gene: TRBV10-1
clone size: NA

CDR3 DNA: TGTGCCAGCAGCTGGACAGGGGGAAGGATCACTGAAGCTTTCTTT
CDR3 protein: CASSWTGGRITEAFF
D gene: TRBD1
J gene: TRBJ1-1
V gene: TRBV5-6
clone size: NA

CDR3 DNA: TGTGCCAGCCGGCCGTCAACGAACAGGGGAGCCCACGAGCAGTACTTC
CDR3 protein: CASRPSTNRGAHEQYF
D gene: TRBD1
J gene: TRBJ2-7
V gene: TRBV2
clone size: NA

CDR3 DNA: TGTGCCAGCAGCCACGACACTTACAATGAGCAGTTCTTC
CDR3 protein: CASSHDTYNEQFF
D gene: NA
J gene: TRBJ2-1
V gene: TRBV7-9
clone size: NA

CDR3 DNA: TGTGCCAGCAGCCAAGGACCTAGCGGGGGGGCAAATACGCAGTATTTT
CDR3 protein: CASSQGPSGGANTQYF
D gene: TRBD2
J gene: TRBJ2-3
V gene: TRBV4-2
clone size: NA

CDR3 DNA: TGTGCCAGCAGTTACCGGGCAGGGGACGGCTACACCTTC
CDR3 protein: CASSYRAGDGYTF
D gene: NA
J gene: TRBJ1-2
V gene: TRBV6-5
clone size: NA

CDR3 DNA: TGTGCCTGGGAGACAGGGGTTGGAGAGACCCAGTACTTC
CDR3 protein: CAWETGVGETQYF
D gene: TRBD1
J gene: TRBJ2-5
V gene: TRBV30
clone size: NA

CDR3 DNA: TGCGCCAGCAGCCAAGCCGGCAGGGTAGCCTATGGCTACACCTTC
CDR3 protein: CASSQAGRVAYGYTF
D gene: NA
J gene: TRBJ1-2
V gene: TRBV4-1
clone size: NA

CDR3 DNA: TGTGCCGTCCGACAGGGACCCAATCAGCCCCAGCATTTT
CDR3 protein: CAVRQGPNQPQHF
D gene: TRBD1
J gene: TRBJ1-5
V gene: TRBV10-3
clone size: NA

CDR3 DNA: TGCGCCAGCAGCCAAGGGGGGGTAACCGGGGAGCTGTTTTTT
CDR3 protein: CASSQGGVTGELFF
D gene: NA
J gene: TRBJ2-2
V gene: TRBV4-1
clone size: NA

CDR3 DNA: TGTGCCAGCACCCCCACTGGACAGGGTCGAATTGAGCAGTTCTTC
CDR3 protein: CASTPTGQGRIEQFF
D gene: TRBD1
J gene: TRBJ2-1
V gene: TRBV5-5
clone size: NA

CDR3 DNA: TGCGCCAGCAGCTTTAATCTCGCAGCGAACACCGGGGAGCTGTTTTTT
CDR3 protein: CASSFNLAANTGELFF
D gene: NA
J gene: TRBJ2-2
V gene: TRBV5-1
clone size: NA

CDR3 DNA: TGTGCCAGCAGCTTGTCGGAGAGATATCAGCCCCAGCATTTT
CDR3 protein: CASSLSERYQPQHF
D gene: NA
J gene: TRBJ1-5
V gene: TRBV5-5
clone size: NA

CDR3 DNA: TGTGCCAGCAGTGAGGCCGATACGCAGTATTTT
CDR3 protein: CASSEADTQYF
D gene: NA
J gene: TRBJ2-3
V gene: TRBV6-1
clone size: once

CDR3 DNA: TGTGCCAGCAGCCAAGGTACAGGGATGTATAGAAACATTCAGTACTTC
CDR3 protein: CASSQGTGMYRNIQYF
D gene: NA
J gene: TRBJ2-4
V gene: TRBV3-1/TRBV3-2
clone size: NA

CDR3 DNA: TGCGCCAGCAGTGAGTCGCTTCTAGGGGTTTATGGCTACACCTTC
CDR3 protein: CASSESLLGVYGYTF
D gene: NA
J gene: TRBJ1-2
V gene: TRBV10-2
clone size: NA

CDR3 DNA: TGCAGCGTTGGACAGGGGCTTGAAGGTCAGCCCCAGCATTTT
CDR3 protein: CSVGQGLEGQPQHF
D gene: TRBD1
J gene: TRBJ1-5
V gene: TRBV29-1
clone size: NA

CDR3 DNA: TGTGCCAGCAGTTACCCAGGGAGGAACGAGCAGTACTTC
CDR3 protein: CASSYPGRNEQYF
D gene: NA
J gene: TRBJ2-7
V gene: TRBV6-5
clone size: NA

CDR3 DNA: TGCGCCAGCAGCTTGTCTGGGCGACAGACCCAGTACTTC
CDR3 protein: CASSLSGRQTQYF
D gene: NA
J gene: TRBJ2-5
V gene: TRBV5-1
clone size: NA

CDR3 DNA: TGTGCCAGCAGCCCAACTAATAGGCGCCTCTCTGGGGCCAACGTCCTGACTTTC
CDR3 protein: CASSPTNRRLSGANVLTF
D gene: NA
J gene: TRBJ2-6
V gene: TRBV3-1/TRBV3-2
clone size: NA

CDR3 DNA: TGTGCCAGCAGTGCGAACCGGGACAGGGGGCGGCGGGACACTGAAGCTTTCTTT
CDR3 protein: CASSANRDRGRRDTEAFF
D gene: TRBD1
J gene: TRBJ1-1
V gene: TRBV6-1
clone size: NA

CDR3 DNA: TGTGCCAGCAGCCTAGAGCACGGGGAGCTGTTTTTT
CDR3 protein: CASSLEHGELFF
D gene: NA
J gene: TRBJ2-2
V gene: TRBV9
clone size: NA

CDR3 DNA: TGTGCCAGTAAGACGGGGGTCGGGGATGAGCAGTTCTTC
CDR3 protein: CASKTGVGDEQFF
D gene: NA
J gene: TRBJ2-1
V gene: TRBV12-3/TRBV12-4
clone size: NA

CDR3 DNA: TGTGCCAGCAGCCTGGCGGTGGGGGGATTCGAAAAACTGTTTTTT
CDR3 protein: CASSLAVGGFEKLFF
D gene: NA
J gene: TRBJ1-4
V gene: TRBV5-8
clone size: NA

CDR3 DNA: TGTGCCAGCAGCTTATATCTAGCGGGGGTTCTATACTCCTACGAGCAGTACTTC
CDR3 protein: CASSLYLAGVLYSYEQYF
D gene: TRBD2
J gene: TRBJ2-7
V gene: TRBV7-4
clone size: once

CDR3 DNA: TGTGCCAGCCAACAAACCAACCGGGACTGGGAGTTCTTC
CDR3 protein: CASQQTNRDWEFF
D gene: NA
J gene: TRBJ2-1
V gene: TRBV6-5
clone size: NA

CDR3 DNA: TGTGCCAGCAGCGTGGGACAGTATAGCAATCAGCCCCAGCATTTT
CDR3 protein: CASSVGQYSNQPQHF
D gene: TRBD1
J gene: TRBJ1-5
V gene: TRBV5-6
clone size: NA

CDR3 DNA: TGTGCCAGCAGCCTAGGTCACAGGGTTCGGGATGGAAACACCATATATTTT
CDR3 protein: CASSLGHRVRDGNTIYF
D gene: NA
J gene: TRBJ1-3
V gene: TRBV5-6
clone size: NA

CDR3 DNA: TGTGCCAGCAGTTTCGGCCAAGAGACCCAGTACTTC
CDR3 protein: CASSFGQETQYF
D gene: NA
J gene: TRBJ2-5
V gene: TRBV12-3/TRBV12-4
clone size: NA

CDR3 DNA: TGCGCCAGCAGTGTGAGAGCGGGGGGATTCGAGACCCAGTACTTC
CDR3 protein: CASSVRAGGFETQYF
D gene: TRBD2
J gene: TRBJ2-5
V gene: TRBV10-2
clone size: NA

CDR3 DNA: TGCAGCGCCTACACCTGGCTAGCCGGGAACATTCAGTACTTC
CDR3 protein: CSAYTWLAGNIQYF
D gene: NA
J gene: TRBJ2-4
V gene: TRBV29-1
clone size: NA

CDR3 DNA: TGCGCCAGCAGCGAAAGGGGTAGCTCTGGAAACACCATATATTTT
CDR3 protein: CASSERGSSGNTIYF
D gene: NA
J gene: TRBJ1-3
V gene: TRBV10-2
clone size: NA

CDR3 DNA: TGTGCCAGCAGTGAAGGGCGGGGGTACACCGGGGAGCTGTTTTTT
CDR3 protein: CASSEGRGYTGELFF
D gene: TRBD2
J gene: TRBJ2-2
V gene: TRBV2
clone size: NA

CDR3 DNA: TGTGCCAGCAGTGAGCGGACTAGCGGGGGGCAACCCTACGAGCAGTACTTC
CDR3 protein: CASSERTSGGQPYEQYF
D gene: TRBD2
J gene: TRBJ2-7
V gene: TRBV6-1
clone size: NA

CDR3 DNA: TGCGCCAGCAGCTTGGAAGGGAGGAACACAGATACGCAGTATTTT
CDR3 protein: CASSLEGRNTDTQYF
D gene: NA
J gene: TRBJ2-3
V gene: TRBV5-1
clone size: NA

CDR3 DNA: TGTGCCAGCAGTGAGCTACCCCCGTGGACTGAAGCTTTCTTT
CDR3 protein: CASSELPPWTEAFF
D gene: NA
J gene: TRBJ1-1
V gene: TRBV6-1
clone size: NA

CDR3 DNA: TGCAGCGTTGAAGATCTTGCCAGGGTTGGCTACACCTTC
CDR3 protein: CSVEDLARVGYTF
D gene: NA
J gene: TRBJ1-2
V gene: TRBV29-1
clone size: NA

CDR3 DNA: TGTGCCATCACAGGGCAAAGCACAGATACGCAGTATTTT
CDR3 protein: CAITGQSTDTQYF
D gene: NA
J gene: TRBJ2-3
V gene: TRBV10-3
clone size: NA

CDR3 DNA: TGTGCCACCAGCAGGGGACGGGGGGGCTACGAGCAGTACTTC
CDR3 protein: CATSRGRGGYEQYF
D gene: TRBD2
J gene: TRBJ2-7
V gene: TRBV15
clone size: NA

CDR3 DNA: TGTGCCAGCAGCTTAATGGGACAGGGAATGGAAAAACTGTTTTTT
CDR3 protein: CASSLMGQGMEKLFF
D gene: TRBD1
J gene: TRBJ1-4
V gene: TRBV7-9
clone size: NA

CDR3 DNA: TGTGCCAGCAGTGATCCCAGGGGCTCTGGAAACACCATATATTTT
CDR3 protein: CASSDPRGSGNTIYF
D gene: NA
J gene: TRBJ1-3
V gene: TRBV25-1
clone size: NA

CDR3 DNA: TGCGCCAGCAGCCACAGATTGGGGGGACAGGGGAACAATGAGCAGTTCTTC
CDR3 protein: CASSHRLGGQGNNEQFF
D gene: TRBD1
J gene: TRBJ2-1
V gene: TRBV4-1
clone size: NA

CDR3 DNA: TGCGCCAGCAGCCAAGGTAGGGGTACCTACGAGCAGTACTTC
CDR3 protein: CASSQGRGTYEQYF
D gene: NA
J gene: TRBJ2-7
V gene: TRBV4-3
clone size: NA

CDR3 DNA: TGTGCCAGCAGTTACTTTCCCCAGAACACCGGGGAGCTGTTTTTT
CDR3 protein: CASSYFPQNTGELFF
D gene: NA
J gene: TRBJ2-2
V gene: TRBV6-5
clone size: NA

CDR3 DNA: TGTGCCAGCAGCTTCGAGGTTAGAGATACGCAGTATTTT
CDR3 protein: CASSFEVRDTQYF
D gene: NA
J gene: TRBJ2-3
V gene: TRBV7-3
clone size: NA

CDR3 DNA: TGCGCCAGCAGCTTGGCCCCCGACAGAGCTTACGAGCAGTACTTC
CDR3 protein: CASSLAPDRAYEQYF
D gene: NA
J gene: TRBJ2-7
V gene: TRBV5-1
clone size: NA

CDR3 DNA: TGTGCCAGCAGTTTCCGGACAGGGCTGGCTGAGCAGTTCTTC
CDR3 protein: CASSFRTGLAEQFF
D gene: TRBD1
J gene: TRBJ2-1
V gene: TRBV27
clone size: NA